This record concerns one T cell receptor beta chain sequence. The V end lost 10 bases, the J end lost 7 bases, and 20 bases lay between the germline ends. The CDR3 is 14 amino acids. Germline CDR1 LNHDA, CDR2 SQIVND (reference sequence). This record comes from a study of OX40 agonist ivuxolimab in advanced cancers. Overall study context: Earlier treatment with anti-PD-1, anti-PD-L1 or anti-CTLA-4 was permitted, and under 50% had received some. Partial responses were recorded for three patients, including one with hepatocellular carcinoma and two with cutaneous melanoma.

Sequencing used immunoSEQ multiplex PCR; TCRdb keeps in-frame clones, though not all of them. The sample consists of roughly 100,000 clones, about 85% of them appearing once. This sample comprised CD4+ or CD8+ T cells sorted from blood, obtained in a trial of the OX40 agonist ivuxolimab. V gene TRBV19 combines with J gene TRBJ2-1; the D gene is possibly TRBD2 (6 bases). This clonotype was sampled from an adult with an advanced solid tumor such as melanoma, head and neck, liver or kidney cancer. CDR3 region: CATPIVCGANEQFF. CDR3 nucleotides: TGTGCCACCCCAATAGTTTGCGGGGCAAATGAGCAGTTCTTC. The full variable domain, its missing parts supplied by reference TRBV19 and TRBJ2-1, is DGGITQSPKYLFRKEGQNVTLSCEQNLNHDAMYWYRQDPGQGLRLIYYSQIVNDFQKGDIAEGYSVSREKKESFPLTVTSAQKNPTAFYLCATPIVCGANEQFFGPGTRLTVL.